Listed below are T cell receptor beta chains from one sample, sequenced in a study of neurological immune-mediated disorders. TCRdb analysed the 5' RACE reads with MiXCR anew, one entry per CDR3 protein. The profile shows tens of thousands of distinct CDR3 sequences, under 3% of them singletons. Sequencing was carried out using PBMCs. The receptor source for this set is a man over 45 with multiple sclerosis. Both conserved end residues are part of each CDR3. Each record gives: V gene, J gene, D gene, clone size, CDR3 protein, CDR3 DNA. A D gene is named only where the DNA matches it firmly. Clone size is stated in some rows and not others, as once, few, many or a class when expanded.

V: TRBV7-2
J: TRBJ2-5
D: NA
size: NA
CDR3: CANSLDRRTQETQYF
DNA: TGTGCCAACAGCTTAGATCGGCGTACGCAAGAGACCCAGTACTTC

V: TRBV4-2
J: TRBJ1-1
D: NA
size: many
CDR3: CASSQPGGQMNTEAFF
DNA: TGTGCCAGCAGCCAACCTGGCGGACAGATGAACACTGAAGCTTTCTTT

V: TRBV15
J: TRBJ2-1
D: NA
size: many
CDR3: CATSSRGDSYNEQFF
DNA: TGTGCCACCAGTAGCAGGGGGGACTCCTACAATGAGCAGTTCTTC

V: TRBV12-3/TRBV12-4
J: TRBJ2-5
D: TRBD2
size: many
CDR3: CASSGSGGAIQTQYF
DNA: TGTGCCAGCTCAGGGAGCGGGGGGGCCATACAGACCCAGTACTTC

V: TRBV7-2
J: TRBJ1-2
D: NA
size: many
CDR3: CASSLTPGTGDVYGYTF
DNA: TGTGCCAGCAGCTTAACTCCCGGGACCGGGGACGTTTATGGCTACACCTTC

V: TRBV2
J: TRBJ1-3
D: NA
size: many
CDR3: CASSRDRGHSGNTIYF
DNA: TGTGCCAGCAGCCGCGATCGAGGACACTCTGGAAACACCATATATTTT

V: TRBV18
J: TRBJ2-5
D: NA
size: few
CDR3: CASSPPNRVETQYF
DNA: TGTGCCAGCTCACCACCGAACAGGGTAGAGACCCAGTACTTC

V: TRBV12-3/TRBV12-4
J: TRBJ1-5
D: NA
size: many
CDR3: CASTSMGQPQHF
DNA: TGTGCCAGCACCTCCATGGGCCAGCCCCAGCATTTT

V: TRBV3-1
J: TRBJ1-5
D: NA
size: many
CDR3: CASSQGGGYQPQHF
DNA: TGTGCCAGCAGCCAAGGTGGTGGGTACCAGCCCCAGCATTTT

V: TRBV7-8
J: TRBJ2-3
D: TRBD2
size: many
CDR3: CASSFPSGGAAQYF
DNA: TGTGCCAGCAGCTTCCCGAGCGGGGGGGCCGCGCAGTATTTT

V: TRBV6-6
J: TRBJ2-7
D: NA
size: many
CDR3: CASSYVGSEQYF
DNA: TGTGCCAGCAGTTACGTGGGAAGCGAGCAGTACTTC

V: TRBV9
J: TRBJ2-3
D: NA
size: many
CDR3: CASSDRTADTQYF
DNA: TGTGCCAGCAGCGACCGGACGGCAGATACGCAGTATTTT

V: TRBV7-6
J: TRBJ1-4
D: NA
size: many
CDR3: CASSLSRGREKLFF
DNA: TGTGCCAGCAGCTTAAGCAGGGGACGCGAAAAACTGTTTTTT

V: TRBV12-3/TRBV12-4
J: TRBJ1-1
D: NA
size: many
CDR3: CASILRDPGNTEAFF
DNA: TGTGCCAGCATCCTAAGGGACCCAGGGAACACTGAAGCTTTCTTT

V: TRBV27
J: TRBJ1-1
D: NA
size: many
CDR3: CASSFGGSGTEAFF
DNA: TGTGCCAGCAGTTTTGGAGGGTCGGGCACTGAAGCTTTCTTT

V: TRBV20-1
J: TRBJ2-7
D: TRBD2
size: many
CDR3: CSARPGLAGEYEQYF
DNA: TGCAGTGCTAGGCCGGGACTAGCGGGCGAGTACGAGCAGTACTTC

V: TRBV4-2
J: TRBJ1-1
D: NA
size: few
CDR3: CASRRLPGTNTEAFF
DNA: TGTGCCAGCAGACGACTACCGGGAACGAACACTGAAGCTTTCTTT

V: TRBV20-1
J: TRBJ1-3
D: NA
size: many
CDR3: CSARVLAGGNTIYF
DNA: TGCAGTGCTAGAGTGCTGGCGGGTGGAAACACCATATATTTT

V: TRBV20-1
J: TRBJ1-5
D: NA
size: many
CDR3: CSGGRGNQPQHF
DNA: TGCAGCGGGGGACGCGGCAATCAGCCCCAGCATTTT

V: TRBV7-2
J: TRBJ2-5
D: TRBD1
size: many
CDR3: CASSLVPLRDREETQYF
DNA: TGTGCCAGCAGCTTAGTTCCATTACGGGACAGGGAAGAGACCCAGTACTTC

V: TRBV4-3
J: TRBJ2-5
D: TRBD2
size: many
CDR3: CASSRETSGWETQYF
DNA: TGCGCCAGCAGCCGAGAGACTAGCGGGTGGGAGACCCAGTACTTC

V: TRBV6-5
J: TRBJ2-5
D: TRBD2
size: many
CDR3: CASSYGTSGHQETQYF
DNA: TGTGCCAGCAGTTACGGGACTAGCGGGCACCAAGAGACCCAGTACTTC

V: TRBV11-2
J: TRBJ2-3
D: TRBD1
size: many
CDR3: CASSPSDRGSYTQYF
DNA: TGTGCCAGCAGTCCATCGGACAGGGGGTCTTATACGCAGTATTTT

V: TRBV6-2/TRBV6-3
J: TRBJ2-3
D: NA
size: few
CDR3: CASSPGPQQITDTQYF
DNA: TGTGCCAGCAGCCCGGGCCCCCAGCAGATCACAGATACGCAGTATTTT

V: TRBV7-6
J: TRBJ2-2
D: NA
size: many
CDR3: CASSIRRGDQSGELFF
DNA: TGTGCCAGCAGCATTCGGCGAGGGGATCAATCCGGGGAGCTGTTTTTT

V: TRBV6-2/TRBV6-3
J: TRBJ2-7
D: NA
size: many
CDR3: CASRQAIGGYEQYF
DNA: TGTGCCAGCAGACAGGCGATTGGCGGCTACGAGCAGTACTTC

V: TRBV20-1
J: TRBJ2-2
D: NA
size: many
CDR3: CSASISATGELFF
DNA: TGCAGTGCTAGCATCAGTGCCACCGGGGAGCTGTTTTTT

V: TRBV12-3/TRBV12-4
J: TRBJ2-1
D: TRBD2
size: many
CDR3: CASSLSVGTINEQFF
DNA: TGTGCCAGCAGTTTATCCGTTGGGACTATCAATGAGCAGTTCTTC

V: TRBV11-1
J: TRBJ2-7
D: NA
size: many
CDR3: CASKEGGGTYEQYF
DNA: TGTGCCAGCAAAGAGGGGGGAGGAACCTACGAGCAGTACTTC

V: TRBV6-2/TRBV6-3
J: TRBJ2-4
D: NA
size: many
CDR3: CASSYIGEGRAKNIQYF
DNA: TGTGCCAGCAGTTACATCGGGGAAGGGAGAGCCAAAAACATTCAGTACTTC

V: TRBV5-1
J: TRBJ2-2
D: NA
size: many
CDR3: CASSLAGAIGELFF
DNA: TGCGCCAGCAGCTTGGCCGGGGCTATCGGGGAGCTGTTTTTT

V: TRBV27
J: TRBJ1-4
D: TRBD1
size: many
CDR3: CASSFYTGGPEKLFF
DNA: TGTGCCAGCAGTTTCTATACAGGGGGACCTGAAAAACTGTTTTTT

V: TRBV2
J: TRBJ2-7
D: TRBD1
size: many
CDR3: CATRDRGYEQYF
DNA: TGTGCCACCCGGGACAGGGGATACGAGCAGTACTTC

V: TRBV7-3
J: TRBJ2-1
D: TRBD2
size: many
CDR3: CASSDPGLYNEQFF
DNA: TGTGCCAGCAGCGACCCGGGACTATACAATGAGCAGTTCTTC

V: TRBV7-8
J: TRBJ2-2
D: NA
size: many
CDR3: CASSLAPTANTGELFF
DNA: TGTGCCAGCAGCTTAGCGCCGACGGCGAACACCGGGGAGCTGTTTTTT

V: TRBV20-1
J: TRBJ1-1
D: NA
size: many
CDR3: CSAPDATGLNTEAFF
DNA: TGCAGTGCTCCCGACGCAACAGGACTGAACACTGAAGCTTTCTTT

V: TRBV3-1
J: TRBJ1-6
D: TRBD1
size: many
CDR3: CASSLTGGGYSPLHF
DNA: TGTGCCAGCAGTCTGACAGGGGGTGGGTATTCACCCCTCCACTTT

V: TRBV5-6
J: TRBJ1-5
D: NA
size: many
CDR3: CASSLEAGSNQPQHF
DNA: TGTGCCAGCAGCTTGGAGGCAGGGAGCAATCAGCCCCAGCATTTT

V: TRBV4-3
J: TRBJ2-7
D: NA
size: many
CDR3: CASSQGSTNTNLYEQYF
DNA: TGCGCCAGCAGCCAAGGGTCGACAAATACAAACCTCTACGAGCAGTACTTC

V: TRBV12-3/TRBV12-4
J: TRBJ2-3
D: TRBD1
size: many
CDR3: CASSPGQGARAEDTQYF
DNA: TGTGCCAGCAGTCCCGGACAGGGTGCGCGGGCCGAAGATACGCAGTATTTT